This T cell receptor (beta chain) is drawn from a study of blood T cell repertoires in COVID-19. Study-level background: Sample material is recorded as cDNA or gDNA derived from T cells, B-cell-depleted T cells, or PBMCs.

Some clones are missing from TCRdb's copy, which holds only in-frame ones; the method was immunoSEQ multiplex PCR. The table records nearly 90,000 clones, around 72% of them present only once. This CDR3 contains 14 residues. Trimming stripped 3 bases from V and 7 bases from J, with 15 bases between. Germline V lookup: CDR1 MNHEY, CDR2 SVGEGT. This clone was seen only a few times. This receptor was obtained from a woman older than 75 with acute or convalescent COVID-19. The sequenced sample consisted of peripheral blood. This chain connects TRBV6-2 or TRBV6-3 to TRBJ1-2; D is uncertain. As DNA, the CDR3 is TGTGCCAGCAGTTATAAGGGAGGCAGTCTTGGCTACACCTTC. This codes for CASSYKGGSLGYTF.